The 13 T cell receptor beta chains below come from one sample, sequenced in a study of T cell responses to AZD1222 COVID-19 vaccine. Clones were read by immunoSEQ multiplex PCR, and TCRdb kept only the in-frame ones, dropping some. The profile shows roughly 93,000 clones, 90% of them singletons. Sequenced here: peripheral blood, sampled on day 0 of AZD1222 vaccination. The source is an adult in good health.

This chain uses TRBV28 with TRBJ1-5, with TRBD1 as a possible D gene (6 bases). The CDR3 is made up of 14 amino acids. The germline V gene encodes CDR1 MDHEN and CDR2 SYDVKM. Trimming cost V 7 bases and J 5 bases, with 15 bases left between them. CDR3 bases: TGTGCCAGCAATGATGACAGGACTTATCAGCCCCAGCATTTT. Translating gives CASNDDRTYQPQHF.

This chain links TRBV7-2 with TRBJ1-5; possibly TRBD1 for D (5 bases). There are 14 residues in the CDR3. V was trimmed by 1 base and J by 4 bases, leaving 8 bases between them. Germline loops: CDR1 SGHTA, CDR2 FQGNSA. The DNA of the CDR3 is TGTGCCAGCAGCTTAGTAGGGGCTAATCAGCCCCAGCATTTT. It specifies CASSLVGANQPQHF.

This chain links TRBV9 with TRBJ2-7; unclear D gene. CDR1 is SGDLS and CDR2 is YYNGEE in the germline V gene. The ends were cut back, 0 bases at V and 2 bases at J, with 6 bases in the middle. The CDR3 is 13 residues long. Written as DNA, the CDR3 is TGTGCCAGCAGCGTAGACAGCCCCTACGAGCAGTACTTC. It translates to CASSVDSPYEQYF.

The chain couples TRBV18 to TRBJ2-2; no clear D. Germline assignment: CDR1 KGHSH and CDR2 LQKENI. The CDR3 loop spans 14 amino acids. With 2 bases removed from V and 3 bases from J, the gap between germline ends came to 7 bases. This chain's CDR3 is CASSPIQDTGELFF. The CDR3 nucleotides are TGTGCCAGCTCACCAATTCAGGACACCGGGGAGCTGTTTTTT.

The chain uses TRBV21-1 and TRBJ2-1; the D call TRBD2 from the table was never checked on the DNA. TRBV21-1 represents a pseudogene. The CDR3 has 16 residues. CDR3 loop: CASSKGTGSSYNEQFF. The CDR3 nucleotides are TGTGCCAGCAGCAAAGGGACGGGGAGCTCCTACAATGAGCAGTTCTTC.

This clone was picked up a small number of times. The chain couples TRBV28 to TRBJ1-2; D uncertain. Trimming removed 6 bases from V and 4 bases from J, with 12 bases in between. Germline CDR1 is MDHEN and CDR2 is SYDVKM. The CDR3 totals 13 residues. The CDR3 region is CASRQDPLYGYTF. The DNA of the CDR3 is TGTGCCAGCAGGCAGGACCCCCTCTATGGCTACACCTTC.

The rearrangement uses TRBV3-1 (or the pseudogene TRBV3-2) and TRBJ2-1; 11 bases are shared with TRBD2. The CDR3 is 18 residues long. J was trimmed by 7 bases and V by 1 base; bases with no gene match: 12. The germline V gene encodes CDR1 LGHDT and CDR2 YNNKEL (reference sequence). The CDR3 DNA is TGTGCCAGCAGCCAAGTAGCGTCGGGACTAGCGGCCCATAATGAGCAGTTCTTC. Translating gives CASSQVASGLAAHNEQFF.

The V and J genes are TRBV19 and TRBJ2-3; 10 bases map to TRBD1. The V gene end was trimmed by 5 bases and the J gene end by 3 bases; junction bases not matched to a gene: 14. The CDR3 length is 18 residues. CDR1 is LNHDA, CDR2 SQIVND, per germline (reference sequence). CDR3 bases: TGTGCCAGTAGTCCCACCTTGGGACAGGGGCTTCAAACAGATACGCAGTATTTT. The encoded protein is CASSPTLGQGLQTDTQYF. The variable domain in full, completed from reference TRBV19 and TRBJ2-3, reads DGGITQSPKYLFRKEGQNVTLSCEQNLNHDAMYWYRQDPGQGLRLIYYSQIVNDFQKGDIAEGYSVSREKKESFPLTVTSAQKNPTAFYLCASSPTLGQGLQTDTQYFGPGTRLTVL.

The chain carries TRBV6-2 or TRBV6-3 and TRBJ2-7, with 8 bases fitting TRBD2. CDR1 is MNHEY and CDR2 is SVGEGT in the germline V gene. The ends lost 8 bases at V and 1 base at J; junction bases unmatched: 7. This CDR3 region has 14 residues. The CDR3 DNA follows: TGTGCCAGCGGCCGGGAGGGCCCATCCTACGAGCAGTACTTC. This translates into CASGREGPSYEQYF.

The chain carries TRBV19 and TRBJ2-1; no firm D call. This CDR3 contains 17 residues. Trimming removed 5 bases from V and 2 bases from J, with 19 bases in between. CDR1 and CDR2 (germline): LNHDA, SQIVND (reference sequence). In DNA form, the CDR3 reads TGTGCCAGTAGTTACTACGGACCCACCGTGGCCTACAATGAGCAGTTCTTC. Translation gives CASSYYGPTVAYNEQFF.

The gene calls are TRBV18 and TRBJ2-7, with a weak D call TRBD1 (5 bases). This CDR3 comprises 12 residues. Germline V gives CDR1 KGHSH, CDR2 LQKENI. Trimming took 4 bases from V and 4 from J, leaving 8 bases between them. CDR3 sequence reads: CASSQGMYEQYF. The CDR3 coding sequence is TGTGCCAGCTCACAGGGGATGTACGAGCAGTACTTC.

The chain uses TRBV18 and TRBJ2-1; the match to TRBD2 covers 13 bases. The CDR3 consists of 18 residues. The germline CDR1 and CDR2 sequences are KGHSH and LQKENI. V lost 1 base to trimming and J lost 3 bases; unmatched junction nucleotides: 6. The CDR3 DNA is TGTGCCAGCTCACCACAACCCGGGACTAGCGGGAACTACAATGAGCAGTTCTTC. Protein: CASSPQPGTSGNYNEQFF. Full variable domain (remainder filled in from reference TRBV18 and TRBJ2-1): NAGVMQNPRHLVRRRGQEARLRCSPMKGHSHVYWYRQLPEEGLKFMVYLQKENIIDESGMPKERFSAEFPKEGPSILRIQQVVRGDSAAYFCASSPQPGTSGNYNEQFFGPGTRLTVL.

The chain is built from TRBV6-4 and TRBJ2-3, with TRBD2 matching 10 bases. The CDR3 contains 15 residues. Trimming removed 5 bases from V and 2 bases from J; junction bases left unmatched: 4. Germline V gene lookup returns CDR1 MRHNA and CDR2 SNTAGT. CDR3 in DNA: TGTGCCAGCAGTAGCGGGAGGGCCGACACAGATACGCAGTATTTT. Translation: CASSSGRADTDTQYF.